These 26 T cell receptor beta chains share one sample of origin, sequenced in a study of regulatory and conventional T cells in RAG deficiency (dated 2017 in TCRdb). Regulatory T cells were purified from blood as CD4+CD25-high CD127-low cells before genomic DNA extraction. The library was built by means of the immunoSEQ multiplex PCR assay. In its TCRdb copy, this immuneACCESS table keeps in-frame sequences only and misses some clones. Where compared with another copy, unresolved V genes explain less than half of these, and the others have no known cause. The sample contains roughly 28,000 clones, under 95% of them found a single time. Around 0.82% of the sample belongs to the ten largest clones. The sample was also reused in another study, on regulatory T cells. The second paper further reports: For the multiplex PCR, 52 forward TRBV primers and 13 reverse TRBJ primers were used, and amplification bias was corrected with both assay-based and computational methods.

Specimen: Tregs sorted from blood. Receptors were obtained from a human donor in good health.

The genes are TRBV9 and TRBJ1-6; no clear D gene. Trimming removed 3 bases from V and 5 bases from J, with 9 bases in between. From germline, CDR1 is SGDLS and CDR2 YYNGEE. CDR3 length: 14 amino acids. The CDR3 sequence is CASSARGNNSPLHF. CDR3 coding DNA: TGTGCCAGCAGCGCCCGGGGTAATAATTCACCCCTCCACTTT.

V is TRBV19 and J is TRBJ2-1; 13 positions agree with TRBD2. Trimming at V came to 5 bases and at J to 0 bases, leaving 7 bases not matched to a gene. CDR3 length: 18 amino acids. CDR1 LNHDA and CDR2 SQIVND come from the germline V gene (reference sequence). CDR3 nucleotide sequence: TGTGCCAGTAGTTTGACTAGCGGGGGGTTTAGCTCCTACAATGAGCAGTTCTTC. Translating it yields CASSLTSGGFSSYNEQFF.

The chain joins TRBV7-8 to TRBJ2-7; 14 bases map to TRBD2. Germline CDR1 SGHVS, CDR2 FQNEAQ. The CDR3 is made up of 16 amino acids. Trimming at V came to 3 bases and at J to 0 bases, leaving 1 base not matched to a gene. In nucleotides, the CDR3 is TGTGCCAGCAGCTTGGGACTAGCGGGGGCCTCCTACGAGCAGTACTTC. It specifies CASSLGLAGASYEQYF. Supplemented by reference TRBV7-8 and TRBJ2-7, the full variable domain reads GAGVSQSPRYKVAKRGQDVALRCDPISGHVSLFWYQQALGQGPEFLTYFQNEAQLDKSGLPSDRFFAERPEGSVSTLKIQRTQQEDSAVYLCASSLGLAGASYEQYFGPGTRLTVT.

V usage is TRBV19 and J usage is TRBJ1-2; D possibly corresponds to TRBD1 (6 bases). The V end was cut by 8 bases, the J end by 7 bases, with 17 bases between. The CDR3 spans 13 residues. CDR1 and CDR2 from the germline V gene are LNHDA and SQIVND (reference sequence). The chain's CDR3 is CASRPQGRSGYTF. The CDR3 nucleotides are TGTGCCAGTCGGCCACAGGGACGCTCTGGCTACACCTTC.

V gene TRBV7-9 combines with J gene TRBJ2-5; 11 bases fit TRBD1. Germline trimming cut 5 bases from V and 6 bases from J; bases unmatched to any gene: 8. The CDR3 is 15 amino acids. Germline-derived CDR1 and CDR2 are SEHNR and FQNEAQ (reference sequence). The CDR3 sequence is CASSAWTGGLQTQYF. CDR3 DNA sequence: TGTGCCAGCAGCGCATGGACAGGGGGCCTGCAGACCCAGTACTTC.

This chain links TRBV7-8 with TRBJ1-3; D remains unclear. The length of the CDR3 is 16 residues. Germline CDR1 SGHVS, CDR2 FQNEAQ. The V end was cut by 1 base, the J end by 5 bases, with 15 bases between. DNA of the CDR3: TGTGCCAGCAGCTTAGAGAACACAGCATTAAGAAACACCATATATTTT. It is translated as CASSLENTALRNTIYF. Full variable domain (missing parts from reference TRBV7-8 and TRBJ1-3): GAGVSQSPRYKVAKRGQDVALRCDPISGHVSLFWYQQALGQGPEFLTYFQNEAQLDKSGLPSDRFFAERPEGSVSTLKIQRTQQEDSAVYLCASSLENTALRNTIYFGEGSWLTVV.

The chain joins TRBV6-4 to TRBJ1-2, with D perhaps TRBD1 (6 bases). Germline CDR1 reads MRHNA; CDR2 reads SNTAGT. The CDR3 consists of 14 residues. Trimming shortened V by 5 bases and J by 3 bases, and 13 bases separated the two germline ends. The CDR3 nucleotides read TGTGCCAGCAGTCCTAAGGGGGATTACTATGGCTACACCTTC. As protein: CASSPKGDYYGYTF.

This clone was seen only once. The V and J genes are TRBV6-1 and TRBJ2-1; D is perhaps TRBD2 (6 bases). Germline CDR1 MNHNS, CDR2 SASEGT. This CDR3 has 14 amino acids. The V end was cut by 6 bases, the J end by 12 bases, with 21 bases between. The CDR3 bases are TGTGCCAGCAGATCCCCCGGGAGACCGAAAGGGCAGTTCTTC. Residues: CASRSPGRPKGQFF.

This clone showed up just a few times. The CDR3 sequence: CASSKRQHYEQYF. CDR3 DNA sequence: TGTGCCAGCAGCAAAAGACAGCACTACGAGCAGTACTTC. The chain employs TRBV6-5 and TRBJ2-7, with a possible D match to TRBD1 (5 bases). The CDR3 extends over 13 amino acids. Trimming left V 6 bases short and J 3 bases short, with 12 bases between. Germline V gives CDR1 MNHEY, CDR2 SVGAGI.

The V gene is TRBV7-3, the J gene TRBJ2-2; a weak D match, TRBD2 (6 bases). Per germline, CDR1 SGHTA and CDR2 FQGTGA. Trimming took 5 bases from V and 7 from J, leaving 17 bases between them. This CDR3 spans 15 amino acids. As DNA, the CDR3 is TGTGCCAGCAGCCCGTGGGGGGACGGTATCGGGGAGCTGTTTTTT. Protein: CASSPWGDGIGELFF.

The gene calls are TRBV15 and TRBJ1-2; weak D call: TRBD1 (6 bases). The V gene's germline CDR1 is LNHNV and CDR2 YYDKDF (reference sequence). V lost 1 base to trimming and J lost 6 bases, with 15 bases between them. CDR3 length: 15 amino acids. CDR3 sequence: CATSRAIGGPDGYTF. For the CDR3, the DNA is TGTGCCACCAGCAGAGCGATTGGGGGCCCTGATGGCTACACCTTC.

The chain couples TRBV6-1 to TRBJ1-5; D unresolved. The CDR3 extends over 15 amino acids. Trimming cost V 4 bases and J 0 bases, with 10 bases left between them. Per germline, CDR1 MNHNS and CDR2 SASEGT. The CDR3 bases are TGTGCCAGCAGTGCTTGGAGATATAGCAATCAGCCCCAGCATTTT. Translation: CASSAWRYSNQPQHF.

The chain links TRBV7-6 to TRBJ2-3, with 13 bases matching TRBD2. Per germline, CDR1 SGHVS and CDR2 FNYEAQ. V lost 4 bases, J lost 2 bases, and 3 bases stayed unmatched. The CDR3 has 16 amino acids. Here the CDR3 reads CASSWGLAGYTDTQYF. The CDR3 DNA reads TGTGCCAGCAGCTGGGGACTAGCGGGATACACAGATACGCAGTATTTT.

CDR3 in DNA: TGTGCCAGCAGTTTACGGGGATATGGAGAAAAACTGTTTTTT. As protein: CASSLRGYGEKLFF. The rearrangement links TRBV28 to TRBJ1-4; D not certain. Trimming shortened V by 2 bases and J by 8 bases, and 12 bases separated the two germline ends. Per the germline V gene, CDR1 is MDHEN and CDR2 is SYDVKM. CDR3 length equals 14 residues.

V gene TRBV6-6 combines with J gene TRBJ2-1; D unresolved. Germline CDR1 and CDR2: MNHNY and SVGAGI (reference sequence). The CDR3 length is 14 residues. The V end lost 2 bases, the J end lost 5 bases, and 10 bases lay between the germline ends. CDR3 sequence: CASSYRGFDNEQFF. DNA for the CDR3: TGTGCCAGCAGTTACCGTGGTTTCGACAATGAGCAGTTCTTC.

In nucleotides, the CDR3 is TGTGCCAGTAGAGAAGGGGCGTACCAGCCCCAGCATTTT. Protein: CASREGAYQPQHF. The chain couples TRBV19 to TRBJ1-5; D might be TRBD1 (5 bases). The CDR3 covers 13 residues. Germline V gene lookup returns CDR1 LNHDA and CDR2 SQIVND (reference sequence). V shed 6 bases and J shed 7 bases, with 13 bases lying between them. Supplemented by reference TRBV19 and TRBJ1-5, the full variable domain reads DGGITQSPKYLFRKEGQNVTLSCEQNLNHDAMYWYRQDPGQGLRLIYYSQIVNDFQKGDIAEGYSVSREKKESFPLTVTSAQKNPTAFYLCASREGAYQPQHFGDGTRLSIL.

The chain has TRBV5-4 and TRBJ1-2, with 8 positions matching TRBD1. With 4 bases clipped from V and 12 bases from J, the junction kept 17 bases outside the gene matches. Germline V gene data show CDR1 as SGHNT and CDR2 as YYREEE (reference sequence). The CDR3 sequence is 15 residues long. The CDR3 DNA reads TGTGCCAGCAGCAAGCTCGGACAGGGCAAACTTGGGGACACCTTC. Its protein is CASSKLGQGKLGDTF.

The rearrangement links TRBV4-1 to TRBJ2-5, with 7 positions matching TRBD1. The CDR3 runs 15 residues. Trimming took 6 bases from V and 2 from J; bases not matched to a gene: 9. Germline CDR1 MGHRA, CDR2 YSYEKL. The CDR3, as DNA: TGCGCCAGCAGTTTTGAGACAGGGTTTCAAGAGACCCAGTACTTC. Translating it yields CASSFETGFQETQYF.

This sequence joins TRBV5-4 and TRBJ2-4, with D hard to call. There are 17 residues in the CDR3. The V end was cut by 2 bases, the J end by 2 bases, with 17 bases between. In germline, CDR1 is SGHNT, CDR2 YYREEE (reference sequence). The CDR3 sequence: CASSFLPLVRTKNIQYF. CDR3 DNA: TGTGCCAGCAGCTTCCTCCCCCTAGTCCGAACCAAAAACATTCAGTACTTC.

V and J are TRBV5-1 and TRBJ2-5; maybe TRBD2 (6 bases). The V gene's germline CDR1 is SGHRS and CDR2 YFSETQ. The V and J ends lost 5 bases and 1 base respectively, with 12 bases between them. This CDR3 has 14 amino acids. The CDR3 DNA reads as TGCGCCAGCAGGGTGGACGGGAGCCAAGAGACCCAGTACTTC. Residues: CASRVDGSQETQYF. Supplemented by reference TRBV5-1 and TRBJ2-5, the full variable domain reads KAGVTQTPRYLIKTRGQQVTLSCSPISGHRSVSWYQQTPGQGLQFLFEYFSETQRNKGNFPGRFSGRQFSNSRSEMNVSTLELGDSALYLCASRVDGSQETQYFGPGTRLLVL.

The chain uses TRBV6-5 and TRBJ1-1, with 7 bases matching TRBD1. Trimming cost V 6 bases and J 4 bases; bases outside gene matches: 8. The germline CDR1 and CDR2 sequences are MNHEY and SVGAGI. The CDR3 is made up of 14 amino acids. Here the CDR3 reads CASRRRGRATEAFF. The CDR3 DNA reads TGTGCCAGCAGGAGGAGGGGGCGAGCCACTGAAGCTTTCTTT.

J is TRBJ2-5 and V is TRBV6-1; D not certain. CDR1 and CDR2 from the germline V gene are MNHNS and SASEGT. This CDR3 is built from 14 residues. V gave up 3 bases and J gave up 2 bases, with 10 bases separating them. The CDR3 spells CASSDGQVQETQYF. The CDR3 nucleotides read TGTGCCAGCAGTGATGGGCAGGTTCAAGAGACCCAGTACTTC.

This clone has just one count. The gene calls are TRBV5-1 and TRBJ2-5; D is tentatively TRBD1 or TRBD2 (5 bases each). Germline values: CDR1 SGHRS, CDR2 YFSETQ. V lost 4 bases to trimming and J lost 1 base, with 14 bases between them. CDR3 length: 15 amino acids. CDR3 in amino acids: CASSVLTGTQETQYF. CDR3 sequence (DNA): TGCGCCAGCAGCGTTCTTACCGGGACCCAAGAGACCCAGTACTTC.

V usage is TRBV29-1 and J usage is TRBJ1-4; TRBD1 might be the D (5 bases). V was pared by 8 bases and J by 4 bases, with 17 bases between. The germline gives CDR1 SQVTM, CDR2 ANQGSEA. The CDR3 spans 14 residues. Written as DNA, the CDR3 is TGCAGCTCCATGGGGGACGGGCATAATGAAAAACTGTTTTTT. Translating gives CSSMGDGHNEKLFF.

This chain connects TRBV18 to TRBJ1-5, with no clear D. The V end lost 4 bases, the J end lost 6 bases, and 16 bases lay between the germline ends. Looked up from germline, CDR1 is KGHSH and CDR2 is LQKENI. The CDR3 runs to 15 residues. In nucleotides, the CDR3 is TGTGCCAGCTCACGGCTGTCTGGGGAGGGTCAGCCCCAGCATTTT. Translated: CASSRLSGEGQPQHF.

The chain employs TRBV9 and TRBJ1-3; no reliable D call. Trimming pared 0 bases from V and 3 bases from J, leaving 16 bases between. Germline-derived CDR1 and CDR2 are SGDLS and YYNGEE. The CDR3 loop spans 17 amino acids. As DNA, the CDR3 is TGTGCCAGCAGCGTAGGGGCTAACGGGGTTAGTGGAAACACCATATATTTT. Translated: CASSVGANGVSGNTIYF.